The 9 T cell receptor beta chains presented below share a single source sample, sequenced in a study of Tregs in tolerant kidney transplant recipients. TCRdb's copy holds only in-frame clones and misses some; the assay was immunoSEQ multiplex PCR. Found here are roughly 50,000 clones; the top ten clones hold roughly 0.8%. Specimen: CD4+ T cells from blood, collected before the transplant. The receptors shown here come from a human donor who received a combined kidney and bone marrow transplant.

A word on this clone: The CDR3 extends 3 residues past the end of the read, so its final part is completed from the germline J gene. The chain links TRBV18 to TRBJ1-1, with 9 bases fitting TRBD1. Germline V CDR1 and CDR2: KGHSH, LQKENI. The length of the CDR3 is 18 residues. V lost 6 bases, J lost 3 bases, and 17 bases stayed unmatched. The DNA read from the CDR3 is TGTGCCAGCTCGGCCACGTTACCGGGACAGGGAATCGACACTGAA. The encoded protein is CASSATLPGQGIDTE. The CDR3 in full is CASSATLPGQGIDTEAFF.

A word on this clone: The read is 3 residues too short to cover the CDR3 end, so that end is filled in from the germline J gene. The chain joins TRBV10-3 to TRBJ2-3; D gene uncertain. This CDR3 has 11 amino acids. The V end lost 5 bases, the J end lost 8 bases, and 8 bases lay between the germline ends. Germline CDR1 reads ENHRY; CDR2 reads SYGVKD. The CDR3 here is CAISSEVTQYF. The covered CDR3 bases are TGTGCCATCAGTTCAGAGGTTACG.

Comments on this clone: The read terminates 3 residues before the CDR3 end, so the remaining end is supplied by the germline J gene. This chain connects TRBV19 to TRBJ1-3; D is unclear. Germline V gene data show CDR1 as LNHDA and CDR2 as SQIVND (reference sequence). Between the trimmed V and J ends, which lost 8 bases and 4 bases, there was a span of 9 bases. CDR3 length: 12 residues. The sequenced CDR3 bases are TGTGCCAGTCTAAGTTCGGGAAACACC. It encodes CASLSSGNT. The entire CDR3 reads CASLSSGNTIYF.

Details on this clone: The CDR3 is cut off 3 residues early in the read; its end comes from the germline J gene. This sequence joins TRBV19 and TRBJ1-6; the D gene is possibly TRBD1 (6 bases). Trimming left V 3 bases short and J 7 bases short, with 16 bases between. The germline CDR1 and CDR2 sequences are LNHDA and SQIVND (reference sequence). The CDR3 spans 16 residues. The CDR3 bases that were read are TGTGCCAGTAGTATCTACAGGGTTCAAGTCAATTCACCC. The encoded protein is CASSIYRVQVNSP. The whole CDR3 region reads CASSIYRVQVNSPLHF.

As regards this clone: The read ends 3 residues before the CDR3 terminus; that terminus is restored from the germline J gene. The chain has TRBV6-2 or TRBV6-3 and TRBJ1-5, with 9 bases matching TRBD1. CDR1 and CDR2 (germline): MNHEY, SVGEGT. Trimming removed 9 bases from V and 4 bases from J; junction bases left unmatched: 10. There are 15 residues in the CDR3. CDR3 amino acids: CASYTPGQGNQPQHF. The sequenced CDR3 bases are TGTGCCAGTTATACTCCGGGACAGGGTAATCAGCCC.

Points on this clone: The CDR3 is cut off 3 residues early in the read; its end comes from the germline J gene. The genes are TRBV10-1 and TRBJ2-7; 9 bases are shared with TRBD2. The CDR3 totals 18 residues. Germline V gives CDR1 WNHNN, CDR2 SYGVQD (reference sequence). With 6 bases clipped from V and 1 base from J, the junction kept 16 bases outside the gene matches. CDR3 DNA, as far as it was read: TGCGCCAGCAGACGGACGAAACCGGGACTAGCATTTTCCTACGAG. This translates into CASRRTKPGLAFSYE. The CDR3 reads in full as CASRRTKPGLAFSYEQYF.

About this clone: The observed sequence ends 3 residues before the CDR3 terminus, with the missing tail filled in from the germline J gene. The chain carries TRBV30 and TRBJ1-5; D gene ambiguous. This CDR3 is 14 amino acids long. Trimming stripped 2 bases from V and 4 bases from J, with 12 bases between. Germline V gene lookup returns CDR1 GTSNPN and CDR2 SVGIG (reference sequence). CDR3 bases read: TGTGCCTGGAGTAGGAGTAAAGGGAATCAGCCC. This encodes CAWSRSKGNQP. The whole CDR3 sequence reads CAWSRSKGNQPQHF.

In regard to this clone: The missing CDR3 end, 3 residues past where the read stops, is filled in from the germline J gene. The rearrangement joins TRBV6-4 to TRBJ2-7; 15 positions match TRBD2. V gave up 6 bases and J gave up 3 bases; unmatched junction bases: 9. The CDR3 length is 17 residues. Germline lookup yields CDR1 MRHNA and CDR2 SNTAGT. The CDR3 DNA, read in part, is TGTGCCAGCAGAGACCGCGGGACTAGCGGGAGGAACTACGAG. This encodes CASRDRGTSGRNYE. The CDR3, in full, reads CASRDRGTSGRNYEQYF.

In the case of this clone: With the read ending 3 residues before the CDR3 end, the germline J gene is used to fill in that end. The chain employs TRBV5-1 and TRBJ1-1; D is possibly TRBD1 (5 bases). The CDR3 runs to 13 residues. V lost 4 bases and J 1 base, leaving 8 bases between the germline ends. Germline loops: CDR1 SGHRS, CDR2 YFSETQ. The CDR3 is CASSIRENTEAFF. The CDR3 DNA, read in part, is TGCGCCAGCAGCATCAGGGAGAACACTGAA.